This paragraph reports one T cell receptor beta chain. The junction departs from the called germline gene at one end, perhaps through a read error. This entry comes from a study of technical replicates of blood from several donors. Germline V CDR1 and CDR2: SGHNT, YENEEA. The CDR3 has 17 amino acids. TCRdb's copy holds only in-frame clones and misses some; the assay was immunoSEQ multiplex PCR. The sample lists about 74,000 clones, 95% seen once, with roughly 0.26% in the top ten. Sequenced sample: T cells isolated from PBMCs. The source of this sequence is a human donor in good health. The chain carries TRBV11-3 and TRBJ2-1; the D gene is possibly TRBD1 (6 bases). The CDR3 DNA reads TGTGCCAGCAGCTTAGACCCCAACAGGGCCAACTACAACGAGCAGTTCTTC. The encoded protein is CASSLDPNRANYNEQFF.